The source of this TCR beta chain is a study of shared clonotypes between healthy human individuals. Of note for this clone: This clone may be a read error of a much larger clone one base away. The same CDR3 arises from other DNA sequences in this sample as well.

Generated by immunoSEQ multiplex PCR, the TCRdb table keeps only in-frame clones and is missing some. The repertoire holds 400,000 to 550,000 clones, with around 80% as singletons. Trimming cost V 3 bases and J 0 bases, with 4 bases left between them. CDR3 length equals 12 residues. Germline values: CDR1 GTSNPN, CDR2 SVGIG (reference sequence). The source of this sequence is a woman in her 40s in good health. Some clones in this sample may be carry-over from other donors' samples. Sequencing was done on a sample of PBMCs. The chain links TRBV30 to TRBJ2-3; no firm D call. DNA of the CDR3: TGTGCCTGGAGAGGGAGCACAGATACGCAGTATTTT. This codes for CAWRGSTDTQYF.